This TCR beta chain appears in the sequencing data of a study of cytotoxic CD8 clonotypes in ibrutinib-treated CLL. Study overall: Partial responses numbered approximately 24 and complete responses 2; after a median approximately 70 months, 14 stayed remitted and approximately twelve progressed.

Produced via immunoSEQ multiplex PCR; TCRdb's table is partial and in-frame only. In the table there are 130,000 or so clones, roughly 80% of which are singletons. Between the trimmed V and J ends, which lost 0 bases and 2 bases, there was a span of 11 bases. CDR1 and CDR2 from the germline V gene are MNHNS and SASEGT. The CDR3 extends over 16 amino acids. For TCR beta libraries, around 1.8 micrograms of genomic DNA were obtained from cryopreserved PBMCs. The receptor's source is a human donor with chronic lymphocytic leukemia. The chain links TRBV6-1 to TRBJ1-5; unclear D gene. The sequences come from PBMCs, collected after 12 months of ibrutinib treatment. CDR3 region: CASSEAAGEGNQPQHF. CDR3 nucleotides: TGTGCCAGCAGTGAAGCAGCCGGGGAAGGCAATCAGCCCCAGCATTTT.